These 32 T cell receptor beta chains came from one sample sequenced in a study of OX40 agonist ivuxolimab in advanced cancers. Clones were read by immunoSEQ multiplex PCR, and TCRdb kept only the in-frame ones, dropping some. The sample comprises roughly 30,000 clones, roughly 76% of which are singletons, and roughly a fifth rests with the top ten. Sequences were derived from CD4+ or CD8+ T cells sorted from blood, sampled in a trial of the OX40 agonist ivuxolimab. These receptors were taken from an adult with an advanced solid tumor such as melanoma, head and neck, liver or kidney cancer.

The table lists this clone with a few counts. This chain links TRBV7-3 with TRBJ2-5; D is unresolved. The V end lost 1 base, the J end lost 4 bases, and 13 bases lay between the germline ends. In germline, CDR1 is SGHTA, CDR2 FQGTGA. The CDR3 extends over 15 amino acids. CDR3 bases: TGTGCCAGCAGCTTAAGGTCGGGCTGGGGAGAGACCCAGTACTTC. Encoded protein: CASSLRSGWGETQYF.

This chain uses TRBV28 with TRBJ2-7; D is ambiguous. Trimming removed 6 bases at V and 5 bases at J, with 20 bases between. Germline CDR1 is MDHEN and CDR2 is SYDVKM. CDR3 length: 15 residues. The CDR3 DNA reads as TGTGCCAGCAGCCCTATGGTCGGGCTTGGGGACGAGCAGTACTTC. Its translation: CASSPMVGLGDEQYF.

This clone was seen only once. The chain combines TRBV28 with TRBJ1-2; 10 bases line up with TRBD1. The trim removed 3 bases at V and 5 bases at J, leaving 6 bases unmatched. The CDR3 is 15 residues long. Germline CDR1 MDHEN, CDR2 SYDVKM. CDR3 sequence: CASSFLRQGAYGYTF. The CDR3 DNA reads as TGTGCCAGCAGTTTTCTTCGACAGGGGGCGTATGGCTACACCTTC.

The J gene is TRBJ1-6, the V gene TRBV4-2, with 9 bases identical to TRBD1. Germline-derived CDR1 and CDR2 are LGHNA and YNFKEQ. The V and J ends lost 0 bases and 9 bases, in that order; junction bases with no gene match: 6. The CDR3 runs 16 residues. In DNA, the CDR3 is TGTGCCAGCAGCCAAGATGAGGACAGGGGTCTTTCACCCCTCCACTTT. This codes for CASSQDEDRGLSPLHF.

The CDR3 DNA is TGCGCCAGCAGCTGGGTAGCCGAACAAGAGACCCAGTACTTC. Protein product: CASSWVAEQETQYF. The V and J genes are TRBV5-1 and TRBJ2-5; D is uncertain. Trimming left V 3 bases short and J 2 bases short, with 11 bases between. CDR1 is SGHRS and CDR2 is YFSETQ in the germline V gene. CDR3 length: 14 amino acids.

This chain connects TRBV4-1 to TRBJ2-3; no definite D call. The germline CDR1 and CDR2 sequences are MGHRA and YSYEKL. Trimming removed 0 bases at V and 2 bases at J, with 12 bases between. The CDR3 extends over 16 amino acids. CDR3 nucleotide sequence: TGCGCCAGCAGCCAAGATGGAGTCAGTACCACAGATACGCAGTATTTT. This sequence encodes CASSQDGVSTTDTQYF.

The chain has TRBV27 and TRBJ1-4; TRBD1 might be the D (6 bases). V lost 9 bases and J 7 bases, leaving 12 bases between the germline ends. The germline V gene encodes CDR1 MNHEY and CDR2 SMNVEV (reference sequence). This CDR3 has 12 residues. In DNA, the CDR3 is TGTGCCAGTGGACAGACACCTGAAAAACTGTTTTTT. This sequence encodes CASGQTPEKLFF.

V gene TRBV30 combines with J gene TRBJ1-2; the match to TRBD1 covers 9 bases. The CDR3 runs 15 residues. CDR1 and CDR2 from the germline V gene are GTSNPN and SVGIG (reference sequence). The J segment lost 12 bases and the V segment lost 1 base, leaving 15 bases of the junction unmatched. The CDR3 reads CAWSDRQGGSFANTF. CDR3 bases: TGTGCCTGGAGTGATAGACAGGGGGGGAGTTTTGCTAACACCTTC. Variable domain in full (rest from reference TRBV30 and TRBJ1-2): SQTIHQWPATLVQPVGSPLSLECTVEGTSNPNLYWYRQAAGRGLQLLFYSVGIGQISSEVPQNLSASRPQDRQFILSSKKLLLSDSGFYLCAWSDRQGGSFANTFGSGTRLTVV.

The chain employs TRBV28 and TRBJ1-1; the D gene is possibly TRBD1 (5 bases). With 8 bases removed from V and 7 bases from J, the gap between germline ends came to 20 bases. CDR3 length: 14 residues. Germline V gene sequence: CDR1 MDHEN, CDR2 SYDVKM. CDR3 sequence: CASLRPGPSGEAFF. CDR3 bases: TGTGCCAGCCTCCGACCGGGGCCCAGCGGTGAAGCTTTCTTT.

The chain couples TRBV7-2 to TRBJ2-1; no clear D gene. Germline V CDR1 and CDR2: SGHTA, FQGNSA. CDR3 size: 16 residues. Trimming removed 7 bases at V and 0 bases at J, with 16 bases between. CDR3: CASIPPGVYSYNEQFF. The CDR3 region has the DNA TGTGCCAGCATCCCCCCCGGCGTGTACTCCTACAATGAGCAGTTCTTC. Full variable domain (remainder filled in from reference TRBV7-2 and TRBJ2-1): GAGVSQSPSNKVTEKGKDVELRCDPISGHTALYWYRQSLGQGLEFLIYFQGNSAPDKSGLPSDRFSAERTGGSVSTLTIQRTQQEDSAVYLCASIPPGVYSYNEQFFGPGTRLTVL.

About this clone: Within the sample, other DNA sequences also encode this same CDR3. In DNA, the CDR3 is TGTGCCAGCTCACCCCGACAGGGCGTCTACGAGCAGTACTTC. Amino acids: CASSPRQGVYEQYF. This chain uses TRBV18 with TRBJ2-7; 7 nucleotides line up with TRBD1. J was trimmed by 3 bases and V by 3 bases; bases with no gene match: 5. Germline CDR1 KGHSH, CDR2 LQKENI. There are 14 residues in the CDR3.

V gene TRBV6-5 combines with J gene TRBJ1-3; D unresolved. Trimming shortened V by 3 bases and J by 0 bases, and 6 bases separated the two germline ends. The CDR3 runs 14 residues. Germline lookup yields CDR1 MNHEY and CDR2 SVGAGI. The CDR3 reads CASSYEISGNTIYF. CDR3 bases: TGTGCCAGCAGTTATGAGATCTCTGGAAACACCATATATTTT.

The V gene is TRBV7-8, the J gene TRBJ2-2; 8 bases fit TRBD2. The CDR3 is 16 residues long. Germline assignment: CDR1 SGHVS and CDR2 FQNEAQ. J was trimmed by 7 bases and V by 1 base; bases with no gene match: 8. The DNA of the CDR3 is TGTGCCAGCAGCTTAGTATCTGCGGGGGGCGGCGGGGAGCTGTTTTTT. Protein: CASSLVSAGGGGELFF.

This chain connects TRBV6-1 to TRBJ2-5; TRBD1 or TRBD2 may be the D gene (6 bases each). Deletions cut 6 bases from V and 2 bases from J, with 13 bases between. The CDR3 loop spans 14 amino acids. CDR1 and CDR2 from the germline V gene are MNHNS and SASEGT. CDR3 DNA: TGTGCCAGCAGCCTGGGGGGCTTACAAGAGACCCAGTACTTC. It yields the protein CASSLGGLQETQYF.

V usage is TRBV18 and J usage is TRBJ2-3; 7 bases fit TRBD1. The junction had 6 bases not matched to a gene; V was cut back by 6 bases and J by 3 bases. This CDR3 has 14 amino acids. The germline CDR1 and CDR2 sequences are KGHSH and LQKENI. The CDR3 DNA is TGTGCCAGCTCTTCCAACAGGGGAACAGATACGCAGTATTTT. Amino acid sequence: CASSSNRGTDTQYF.

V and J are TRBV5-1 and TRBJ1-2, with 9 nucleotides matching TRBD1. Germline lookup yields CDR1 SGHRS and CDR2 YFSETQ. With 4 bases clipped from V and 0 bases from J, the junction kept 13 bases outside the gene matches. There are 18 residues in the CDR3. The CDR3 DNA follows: TGCGCCAGCAGCCCGACCGGGACAGGGACTTTCGCTAACTATGGCTACACCTTC. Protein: CASSPTGTGTFANYGYTF.

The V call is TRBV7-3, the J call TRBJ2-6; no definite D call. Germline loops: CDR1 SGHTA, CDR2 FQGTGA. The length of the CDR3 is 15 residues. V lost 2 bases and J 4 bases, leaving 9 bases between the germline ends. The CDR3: CASSLVRAGANVLTF. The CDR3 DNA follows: TGTGCCAGCAGCTTAGTCCGAGCCGGGGCCAACGTCCTGACTTTC. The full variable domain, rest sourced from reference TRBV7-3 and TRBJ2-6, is GAGVSQTPSNKVTEKGKYVELRCDPISGHTALYWYRQSLGQGPEFLIYFQGTGAADDSGLPNDRFFAVRPEGSVSTLKIQRTERGDSAVYLCASSLVRAGANVLTFGAGSRLTVL.

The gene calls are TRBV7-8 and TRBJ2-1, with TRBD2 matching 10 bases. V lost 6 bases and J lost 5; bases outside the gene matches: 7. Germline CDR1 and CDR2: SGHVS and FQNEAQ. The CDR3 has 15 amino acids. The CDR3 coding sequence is TGTGCCAGCAGGCCGGGACTAGCGACTAACAATGAGCAGTTCTTC. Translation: CASRPGLATNNEQFF.

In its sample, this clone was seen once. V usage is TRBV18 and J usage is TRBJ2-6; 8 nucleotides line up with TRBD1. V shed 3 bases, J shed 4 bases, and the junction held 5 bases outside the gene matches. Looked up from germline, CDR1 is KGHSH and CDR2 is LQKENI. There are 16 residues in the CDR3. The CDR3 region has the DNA TGTGCCAGCTCACCCAAGCAGGGGGCAGGGGCCAACGTCCTGACTTTC. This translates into CASSPKQGAGANVLTF.

CDR3 DNA: TGTGCCAGCAGTTACAGGGGGGATGGCTACACCTTC. Translation gives CASSYRGDGYTF. V usage is TRBV6-5 and J usage is TRBJ1-2, with a tentative D call TRBD1 (6 bases). CDR1 is MNHEY, CDR2 SVGAGI, per germline. The CDR3 sequence is 12 residues long. Deletions cut 2 bases from V and 6 bases from J, with 7 bases between.

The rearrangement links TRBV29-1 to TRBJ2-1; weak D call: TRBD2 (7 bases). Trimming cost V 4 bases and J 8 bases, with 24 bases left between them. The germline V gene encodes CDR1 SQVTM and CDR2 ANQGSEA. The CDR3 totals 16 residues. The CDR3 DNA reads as TGCAGCGTTGGTGTAATAAGGGGGGGGGCCGTGGATGAGCAGTTCTTC. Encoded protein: CSVGVIRGGAVDEQFF.

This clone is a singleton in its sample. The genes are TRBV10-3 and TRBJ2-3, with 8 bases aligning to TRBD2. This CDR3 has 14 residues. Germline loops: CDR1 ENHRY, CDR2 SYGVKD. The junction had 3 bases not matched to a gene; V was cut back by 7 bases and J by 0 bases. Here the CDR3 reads CAIMASGSTDTQYF. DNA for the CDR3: TGTGCCATCATGGCTAGCGGGAGCACAGATACGCAGTATTTT.

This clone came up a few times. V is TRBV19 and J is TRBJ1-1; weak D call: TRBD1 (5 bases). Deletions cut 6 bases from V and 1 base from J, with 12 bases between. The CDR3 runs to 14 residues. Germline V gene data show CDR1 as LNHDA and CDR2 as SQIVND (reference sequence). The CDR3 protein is CASSPARANTEAFF. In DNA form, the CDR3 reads TGTGCCAGTAGCCCCGCCAGGGCGAACACTGAAGCTTTCTTT.

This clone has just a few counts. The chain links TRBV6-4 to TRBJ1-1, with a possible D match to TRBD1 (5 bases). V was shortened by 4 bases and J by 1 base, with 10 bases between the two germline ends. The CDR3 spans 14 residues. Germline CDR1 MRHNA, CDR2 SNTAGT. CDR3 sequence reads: CASSGDGKNTEAFF. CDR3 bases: TGTGCCAGCAGTGGGGACGGAAAGAACACTGAAGCTTTCTTT.

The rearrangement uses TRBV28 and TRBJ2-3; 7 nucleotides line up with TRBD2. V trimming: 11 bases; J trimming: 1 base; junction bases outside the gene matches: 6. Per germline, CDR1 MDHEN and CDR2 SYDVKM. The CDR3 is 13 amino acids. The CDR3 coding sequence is TGTGCCCTTGGGGGGGGTGGCACAGATACGCAGTATTTT. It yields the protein CALGGGGTDTQYF.

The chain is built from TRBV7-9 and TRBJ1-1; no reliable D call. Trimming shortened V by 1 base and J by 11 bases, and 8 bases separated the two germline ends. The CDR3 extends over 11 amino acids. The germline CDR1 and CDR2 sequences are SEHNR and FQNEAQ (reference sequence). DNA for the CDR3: TGTGCCAGCAGCTTAGTGGATTGGGCTTTCTTT. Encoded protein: CASSLVDWAFF.

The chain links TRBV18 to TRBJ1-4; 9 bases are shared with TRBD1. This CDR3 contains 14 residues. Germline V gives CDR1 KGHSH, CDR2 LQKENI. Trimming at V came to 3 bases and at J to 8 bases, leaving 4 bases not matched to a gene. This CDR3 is CASSPTGGREKLFF. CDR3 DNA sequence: TGTGCCAGCTCACCGACAGGGGGTCGGGAAAAACTGTTTTTT.

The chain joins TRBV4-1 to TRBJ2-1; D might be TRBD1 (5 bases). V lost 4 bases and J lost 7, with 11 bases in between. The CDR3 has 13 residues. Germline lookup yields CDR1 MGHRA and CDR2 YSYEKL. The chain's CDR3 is CASSPRTGNEQFF. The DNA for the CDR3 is TGCGCCAGCAGCCCAAGAACAGGAAATGAGCAGTTCTTC.

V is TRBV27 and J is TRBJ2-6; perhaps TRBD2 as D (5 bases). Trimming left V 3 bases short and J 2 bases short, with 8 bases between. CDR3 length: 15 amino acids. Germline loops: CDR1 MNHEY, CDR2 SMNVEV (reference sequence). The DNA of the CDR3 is TGTGCCAGCAGTTTTTCCGGGACTGGGGCCAACGTCCTGACTTTC. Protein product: CASSFSGTGANVLTF.

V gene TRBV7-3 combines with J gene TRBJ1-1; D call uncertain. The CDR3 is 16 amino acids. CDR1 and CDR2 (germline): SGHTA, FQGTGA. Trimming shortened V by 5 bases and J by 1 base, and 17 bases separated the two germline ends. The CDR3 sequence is CASSDRPGRENTEAFF. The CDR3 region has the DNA TGTGCCAGCAGCGACCGTCCTGGACGGGAGAACACTGAAGCTTTCTTT.

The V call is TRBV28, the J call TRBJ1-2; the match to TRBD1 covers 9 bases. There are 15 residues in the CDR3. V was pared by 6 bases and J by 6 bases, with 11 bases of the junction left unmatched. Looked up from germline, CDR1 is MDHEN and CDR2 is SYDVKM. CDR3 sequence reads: CASSKLPGTGHGYTF. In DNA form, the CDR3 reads TGTGCCAGCAGCAAACTCCCCGGGACAGGGCATGGCTACACCTTC.

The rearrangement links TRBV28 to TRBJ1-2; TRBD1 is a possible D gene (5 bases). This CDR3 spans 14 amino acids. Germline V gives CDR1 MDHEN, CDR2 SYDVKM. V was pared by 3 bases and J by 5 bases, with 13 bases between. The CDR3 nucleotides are TGTGCCAGCAGTTTCCCCAAGGGGCTTTATGGCTACACCTTC. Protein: CASSFPKGLYGYTF.